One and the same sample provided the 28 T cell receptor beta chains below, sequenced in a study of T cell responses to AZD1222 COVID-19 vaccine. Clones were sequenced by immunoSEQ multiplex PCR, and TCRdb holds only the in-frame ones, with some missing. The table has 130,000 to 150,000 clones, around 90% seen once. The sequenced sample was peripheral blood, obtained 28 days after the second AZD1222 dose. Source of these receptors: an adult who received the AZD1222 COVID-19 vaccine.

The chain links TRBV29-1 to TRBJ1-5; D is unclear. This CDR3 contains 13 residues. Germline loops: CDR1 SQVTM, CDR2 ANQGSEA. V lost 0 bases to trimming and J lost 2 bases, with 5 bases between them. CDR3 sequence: CSVEDGGNQPQHF. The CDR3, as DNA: TGCAGCGTTGAAGATGGAGGCAATCAGCCCCAGCATTTT.

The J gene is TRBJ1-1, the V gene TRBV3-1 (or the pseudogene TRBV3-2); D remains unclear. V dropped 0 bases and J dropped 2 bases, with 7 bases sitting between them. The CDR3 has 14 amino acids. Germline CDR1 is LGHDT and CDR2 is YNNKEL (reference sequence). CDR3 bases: TGTGCCAGCAGCCAAGAACACAGAAACACTGAAGCTTTCTTT. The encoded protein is CASSQEHRNTEAFF.

The CDR3 loop is CSASAWGRENSGNTIYF. Written as DNA, the CDR3 is TGCAGTGCTAGTGCGTGGGGCAGGGAGAACTCTGGAAACACCATATATTTT. This chain links TRBV20-1 with TRBJ1-3, with D possibly matching TRBD1 (5 bases). CDR3 length: 17 residues. V was trimmed by 3 bases and J by 0 bases, leaving 18 bases between them. Looked up from germline, CDR1 is DFQATT and CDR2 is SNEGSKA (reference sequence).

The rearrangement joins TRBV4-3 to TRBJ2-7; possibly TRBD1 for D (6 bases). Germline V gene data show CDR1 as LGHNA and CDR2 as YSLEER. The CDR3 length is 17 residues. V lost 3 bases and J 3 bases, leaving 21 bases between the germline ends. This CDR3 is CASSQGRGISYHYEQYF. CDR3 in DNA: TGCGCCAGCAGCCAGGGAAGGGGGATCTCCTACCACTACGAGCAGTACTTC.

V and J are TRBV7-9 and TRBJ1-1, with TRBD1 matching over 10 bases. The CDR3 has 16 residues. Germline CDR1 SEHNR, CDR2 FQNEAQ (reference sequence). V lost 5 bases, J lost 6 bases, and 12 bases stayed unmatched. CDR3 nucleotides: TGTGCCAGCAGCCGACCGGACAGGGGGGTTTTGGCTGAAGCTTTCTTT. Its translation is CASSRPDRGVLAEAFF.

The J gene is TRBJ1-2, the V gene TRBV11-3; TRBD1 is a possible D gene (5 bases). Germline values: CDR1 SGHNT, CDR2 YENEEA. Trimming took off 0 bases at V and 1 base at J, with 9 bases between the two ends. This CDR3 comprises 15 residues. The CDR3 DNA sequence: TGTGCCAGCAGCTTAGAGGGACCTGATAACTATGGCTACACCTTC. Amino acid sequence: CASSLEGPDNYGYTF.

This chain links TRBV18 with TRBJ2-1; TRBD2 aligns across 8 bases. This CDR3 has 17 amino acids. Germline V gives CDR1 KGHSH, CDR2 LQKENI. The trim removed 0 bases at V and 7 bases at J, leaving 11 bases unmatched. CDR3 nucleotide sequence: TGTGCCAGCTCACCACCTCCACTCAGCGGGAGTTGGAATGAGCAGTTCTTC. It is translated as CASSPPPLSGSWNEQFF.

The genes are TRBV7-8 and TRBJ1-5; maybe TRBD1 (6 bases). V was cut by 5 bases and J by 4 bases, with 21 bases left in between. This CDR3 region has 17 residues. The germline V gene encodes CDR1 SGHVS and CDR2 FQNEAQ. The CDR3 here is CASSASPRGRANQPQHF. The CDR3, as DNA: TGTGCCAGCAGCGCCTCCCCCAGGGGCAGGGCAAATCAGCCCCAGCATTTT.

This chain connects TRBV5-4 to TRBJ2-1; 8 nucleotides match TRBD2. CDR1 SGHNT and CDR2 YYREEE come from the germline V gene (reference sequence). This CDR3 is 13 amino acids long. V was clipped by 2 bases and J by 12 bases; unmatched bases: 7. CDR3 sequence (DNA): TGTGCCAGCAGCTTAGCGGGGGCGGATAGGCAGTTCTTC. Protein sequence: CASSLAGADRQFF.

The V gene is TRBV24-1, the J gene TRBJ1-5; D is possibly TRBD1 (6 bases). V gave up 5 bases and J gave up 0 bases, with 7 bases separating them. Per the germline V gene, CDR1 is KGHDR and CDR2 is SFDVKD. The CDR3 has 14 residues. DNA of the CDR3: TGTGCCACCAGTGGGGGGCTTAGCAATCAGCCCCAGCATTTT. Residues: CATSGGLSNQPQHF.

The CDR3, as DNA: TGTGCCAGTAGTATGAACAGGACATTAAAAATTATCGCTTTCTTT. It is translated as CASSMNRTLKIIAFF. The V and J genes are TRBV19 and TRBJ1-1, with D possibly matching TRBD1 (5 bases). The ends were cut back, 3 bases at V and 11 bases at J, with 22 bases in the middle. Germline V lookup: CDR1 LNHDA, CDR2 SQIVND (reference sequence). The CDR3 covers 15 residues.

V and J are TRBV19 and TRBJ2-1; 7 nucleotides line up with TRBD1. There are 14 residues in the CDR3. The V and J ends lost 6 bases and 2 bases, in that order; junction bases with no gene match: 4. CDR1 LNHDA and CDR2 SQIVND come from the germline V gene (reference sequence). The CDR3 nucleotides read TGTGCCAGTAGGAAACAGGGGACCTACAATGAGCAGTTCTTC. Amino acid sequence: CASRKQGTYNEQFF. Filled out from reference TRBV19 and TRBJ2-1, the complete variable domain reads DGGITQSPKYLFRKEGQNVTLSCEQNLNHDAMYWYRQDPGQGLRLIYYSQIVNDFQKGDIAEGYSVSREKKESFPLTVTSAQKNPTAFYLCASRKQGTYNEQFFGPGTRLTVL.

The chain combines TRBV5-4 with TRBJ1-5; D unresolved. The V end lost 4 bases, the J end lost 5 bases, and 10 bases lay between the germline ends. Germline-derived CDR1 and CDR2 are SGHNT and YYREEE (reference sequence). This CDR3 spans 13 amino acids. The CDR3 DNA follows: TGTGCCAGCAGCCTAGAACCACATCAGCCCCAGCATTTT. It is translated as CASSLEPHQPQHF.

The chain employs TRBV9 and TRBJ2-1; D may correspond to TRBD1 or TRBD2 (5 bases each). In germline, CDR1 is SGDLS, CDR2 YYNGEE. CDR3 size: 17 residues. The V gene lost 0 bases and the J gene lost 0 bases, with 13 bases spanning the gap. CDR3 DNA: TGTGCCAGCAGCGTAGGGGGACCCAGCTACTCCTACAATGAGCAGTTCTTC. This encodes CASSVGGPSYSYNEQFF. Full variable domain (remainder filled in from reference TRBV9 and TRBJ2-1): DSGVTQTPKHLITATGQRVTLRCSPRSGDLSVYWYQQSLDQGLQFLIQYYNGEERAKGNILERFSAQQFPDLHSELNLSSLELGDSALYFCASSVGGPSYSYNEQFFGPGTRLTVL.

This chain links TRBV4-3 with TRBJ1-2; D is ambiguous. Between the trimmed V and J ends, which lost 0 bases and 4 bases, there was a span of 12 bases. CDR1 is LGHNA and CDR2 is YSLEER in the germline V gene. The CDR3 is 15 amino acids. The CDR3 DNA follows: TGCGCCAGCAGCCAAGATCCGACGAAAACCTATGGCTACACCTTC. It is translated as CASSQDPTKTYGYTF.

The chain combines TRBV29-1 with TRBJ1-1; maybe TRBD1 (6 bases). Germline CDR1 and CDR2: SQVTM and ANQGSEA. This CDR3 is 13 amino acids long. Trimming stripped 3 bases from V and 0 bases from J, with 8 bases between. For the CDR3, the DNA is TGCAGCGTTGAGGGGGGGCTGAACACTGAAGCTTTCTTT. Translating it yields CSVEGGLNTEAFF.

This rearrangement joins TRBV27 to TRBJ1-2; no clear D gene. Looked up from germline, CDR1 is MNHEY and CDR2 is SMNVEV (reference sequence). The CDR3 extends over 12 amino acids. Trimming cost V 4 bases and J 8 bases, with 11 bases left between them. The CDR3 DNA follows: TGTGCCAGCAGTTCCCTAGGGTGGGGCTACACCTTC. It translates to CASSSLGWGYTF.

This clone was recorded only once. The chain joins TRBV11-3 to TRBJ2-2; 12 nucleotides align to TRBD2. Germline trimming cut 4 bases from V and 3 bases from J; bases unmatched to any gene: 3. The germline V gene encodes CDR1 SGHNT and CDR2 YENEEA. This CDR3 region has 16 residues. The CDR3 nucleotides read TGTGCCAGCAGCTCGGGACTAGCGGGTTACACCGGGGAGCTGTTTTTT. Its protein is CASSSGLAGYTGELFF.

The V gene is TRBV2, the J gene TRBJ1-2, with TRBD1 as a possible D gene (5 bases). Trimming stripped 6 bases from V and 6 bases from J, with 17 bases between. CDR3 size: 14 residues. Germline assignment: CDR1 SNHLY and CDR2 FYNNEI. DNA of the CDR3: TGTGCCAGCAGCCGGGACCAATTTTACCATGGCTACACCTTC. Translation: CASSRDQFYHGYTF.

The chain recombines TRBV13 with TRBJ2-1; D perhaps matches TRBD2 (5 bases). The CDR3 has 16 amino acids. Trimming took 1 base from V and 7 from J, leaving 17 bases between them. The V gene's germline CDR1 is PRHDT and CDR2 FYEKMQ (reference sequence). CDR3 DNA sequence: TGTGCCAGCAGCTTAGAAGGGCTAGTTCAGCGGAATGAGCAGTTCTTC. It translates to CASSLEGLVQRNEQFF.

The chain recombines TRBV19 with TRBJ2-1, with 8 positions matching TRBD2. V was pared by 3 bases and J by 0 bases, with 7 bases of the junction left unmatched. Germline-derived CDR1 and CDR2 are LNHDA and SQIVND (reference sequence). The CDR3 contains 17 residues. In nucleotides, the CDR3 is TGTGCCAGTAGTATCACTAGCGGCCAAGACTCCTACAATGAGCAGTTCTTC. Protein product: CASSITSGQDSYNEQFF. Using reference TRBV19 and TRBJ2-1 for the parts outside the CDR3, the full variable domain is DGGITQSPKYLFRKEGQNVTLSCEQNLNHDAMYWYRQDPGQGLRLIYYSQIVNDFQKGDIAEGYSVSREKKESFPLTVTSAQKNPTAFYLCASSITSGQDSYNEQFFGPGTRLTVL.

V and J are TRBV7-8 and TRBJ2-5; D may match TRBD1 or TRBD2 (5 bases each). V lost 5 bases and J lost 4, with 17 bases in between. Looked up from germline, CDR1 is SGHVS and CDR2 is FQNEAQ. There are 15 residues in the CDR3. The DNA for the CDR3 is TGTGCCAGCAGCGTAGGGACGGATTTTCGAGAGACCCAGTACTTC. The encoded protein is CASSVGTDFRETQYF.

CDR3 coding DNA: TGTGCCAGCAGCTCCCCCAAATGGATTAGCGGCTCCTACGAGCAGTACTTC. Amino acid sequence: CASSSPKWISGSYEQYF. The V and J genes are TRBV7-9 and TRBJ2-7; perhaps TRBD2 as D (6 bases). V was clipped by 4 bases and J by 0 bases, with 19 bases between them. CDR1 and CDR2 from the germline V gene are SEHNR and FQNEAQ (reference sequence). The CDR3 totals 17 residues.

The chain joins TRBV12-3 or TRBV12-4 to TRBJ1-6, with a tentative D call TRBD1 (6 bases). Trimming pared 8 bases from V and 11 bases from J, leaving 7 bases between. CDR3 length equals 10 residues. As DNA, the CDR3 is TGTGCCAGCGGGGGGCCACCCCTCCACTTT. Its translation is CASGGPPLHF.

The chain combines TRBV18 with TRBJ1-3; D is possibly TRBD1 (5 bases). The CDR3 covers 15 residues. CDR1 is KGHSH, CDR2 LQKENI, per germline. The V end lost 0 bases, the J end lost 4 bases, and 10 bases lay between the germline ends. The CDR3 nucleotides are TGTGCCAGCTCACCACCGACAGATATAGGAAACACCATATATTTT. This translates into CASSPPTDIGNTIYF.

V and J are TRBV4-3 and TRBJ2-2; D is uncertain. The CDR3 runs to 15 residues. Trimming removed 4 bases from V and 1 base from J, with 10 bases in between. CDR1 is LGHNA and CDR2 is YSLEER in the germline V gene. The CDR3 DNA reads TGCGCCAGCAGCCTTCAAGCCATGAACACCGGGGAGCTGTTTTTT. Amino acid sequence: CASSLQAMNTGELFF.

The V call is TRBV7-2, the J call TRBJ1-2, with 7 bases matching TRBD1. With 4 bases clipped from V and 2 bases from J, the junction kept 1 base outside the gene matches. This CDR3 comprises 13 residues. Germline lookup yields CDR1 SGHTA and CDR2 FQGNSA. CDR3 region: CASSSQGNYGYTF. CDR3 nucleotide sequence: TGTGCCAGCAGCTCACAGGGGAACTATGGCTACACCTTC.

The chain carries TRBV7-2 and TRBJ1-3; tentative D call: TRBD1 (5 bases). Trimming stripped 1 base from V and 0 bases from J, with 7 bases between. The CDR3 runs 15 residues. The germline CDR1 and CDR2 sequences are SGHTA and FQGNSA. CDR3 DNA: TGTGCCAGCAGCTTAGGGGGGGGCTCTGGAAACACCATATATTTT. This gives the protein CASSLGGGSGNTIYF.